Below, 21 T cell receptor beta chains from the same sample are listed, as sequenced in a study of CXCR3-negative and CXCR3-positive naive CD8 T cells. Study-level findings and limits: Comparison of naive cells showed more hydrophobic TRB CDR3s in CXCR3-positive than in CXCR3-negative naive cells.

The authors prepared UMI-labeled TRB cDNA libraries by 5' RACE. No DNA is given; TCRdb re-called the 5' RACE reads and lists each CDR3 protein once. The listing records 120,000 to 150,000 distinct CDR3 sequences. For these receptors, no antigen is known. The specimen was naive CXCR3+ CD8+ T cells from blood. The subset was: CD45RO-CCR7+CD27+CD95- naive CD8+ T cells expressing CXCR3 (TNR3+). Receptors originate from a human donor in good health. Some clones in this sample may be carry-over from other donors' samples.

The chain carries TRBV13 and TRBJ1-1. CDR3 length: 14 amino acids. The germline CDR1 and CDR2 sequences are PRHDT and FYEKMQ (reference sequence). The CDR3 spells CASSLSGPNTEAFF.

This rearrangement joins TRBV5-5 to TRBJ2-3; as DNA is missing, the TRBD1 call by TCRdb cannot be tested. Germline CDR1 and CDR2: SGHKS and YYEKEE (reference sequence). The CDR3 consists of 12 residues. The CDR3 region is CASSPLEDTQYF.

The chain employs TRBV2 and TRBJ2-7. The germline CDR1 and CDR2 sequences are SNHLY and FYNNEI. The CDR3 spans 12 residues. Here the CDR3 reads CASSESNSEEYF. Drawing the rest from reference TRBV2 and TRBJ2-7, the complete variable domain is EPEVTQTPSHQVTQMGQEVILRCVPISNHLYFYWYRQILGQKVEFLVSFYNNEISEKSEIFDDQFSVERPDGSNFTLKIRSTKLEDSAMYFCASSESNSEEYFGPGTRLTVT.

V is TRBV2 and J is TRBJ1-2. The CDR3 loop spans 13 amino acids. Germline CDR1 reads SNHLY; CDR2 reads FYNNEI. The CDR3 is CASSESPNYGYTF.

The rearrangement joins TRBV19 to TRBJ2-5. Germline loops: CDR1 LNHDA, CDR2 SQIVND (reference sequence). This CDR3 region has 11 residues. The CDR3 here is CASIEERTQYF.

This sequence joins TRBV12-5 and TRBJ2-2; the TRBD1 assignment by TCRdb is unverifiable without DNA. Germline values: CDR1 LGHNT, CDR2 FRNRAP. The CDR3 is made up of 16 amino acids. The CDR3 loop reads CASYLPGAVNSGELFF. The full variable domain, in which reference TRBV12-5 and TRBJ2-2 provide the parts outside the CDR3, is DARVTQTPRHKVTEMGQEVTMRCQPILGHNTVFWYRQTMMQGLELLAYFRNRAPLDDSGMPKDRFSAEMPDATLATLKIQPSEPRDSAVYFCASYLPGAVNSGELFFGEGSRLTVL.

The chain uses TRBV15 and TRBJ1-1. This CDR3 contains 13 residues. CDR1 and CDR2 from the germline V gene are LNHNV and YYDKDF (reference sequence). CDR3 protein: CATSRVLDTEAFF.

The chain has TRBV29-1 and TRBJ2-3. CDR3 length equals 13 residues. CDR1 SQVTM and CDR2 ANQGSEA come from the germline V gene. The CDR3: CSVDKRNTDTQYF.

The chain is built from TRBV29-1 and TRBJ2-1; TCRdb outputs TRBD2, but without DNA this stays unchecked. Germline lookup yields CDR1 SQVTM and CDR2 ANQGSEA. The CDR3 sequence is 16 residues long. The CDR3 is CSVEPWLAGAYNEQFF.

CDR3 loop: CASSHEALQQFF. V is TRBV14 and J is TRBJ2-1. CDR1 and CDR2 from the germline V gene are SGHDN and FVKESK. The CDR3 is 12 residues long.

CDR3: CASSLPQGTNTGELFF. The V call is TRBV7-2, the J call TRBJ2-2; TCRdb designates TRBD1, a call that cannot be tested without DNA. The CDR3 contains 16 residues. CDR1 and CDR2 (germline): SGHTA, FQGNSA.

The chain is built from TRBV12-3 or TRBV12-4 and TRBJ1-2. The CDR3 extends over 12 amino acids. CDR3 region: CASGRAPRGYTF.

V and J are TRBV10-3 and TRBJ2-7; checking the TCRdb D call of TRBD2 is not possible without DNA. The length of the CDR3 is 16 residues. Germline V gene lookup returns CDR1 ENHRY and CDR2 SYGVKD. The CDR3 sequence is CAISDQTSGSGYEQYF.

The rearrangement uses TRBV7-9 and TRBJ1-1. There are 15 residues in the CDR3. Germline values: CDR1 SEHNR, CDR2 FQNEAQ (reference sequence). CDR3 amino acids: CASSLGGGLNTEAFF.

The rearrangement uses TRBV29-1 and TRBJ2-7; TCRdb gives TRBD1 as the D gene, but with no DNA this cannot be confirmed. The CDR3 is 13 residues long. Germline assignment: CDR1 SQVTM and CDR2 ANQGSEA. The CDR3: CSVEKTGGYEQYF.

The gene calls are TRBV4-3 and TRBJ1-2; as DNA is missing, the TRBD1 call by TCRdb cannot be tested. This CDR3 region has 14 residues. Looked up from germline, CDR1 is LGHNA and CDR2 is YSLEER. CDR3 loop: CASSQVGGSYGYTF.

The chain uses TRBV7-2 and TRBJ2-7; TCRdb returns TRBD1, unconfirmable since there is no DNA. CDR3 length: 16 amino acids. CDR1 is SGHTA, CDR2 FQGNSA, per germline. CDR3 amino acids: CASSLAGGTASYEQYF.

This chain links TRBV29-1 with TRBJ2-6. Per germline, CDR1 SQVTM and CDR2 ANQGSEA. There are 12 residues in the CDR3. The CDR3 here is CSVYIGANVLTF.

V is TRBV2 and J is TRBJ1-5. This CDR3 is built from 16 residues. Germline V gives CDR1 SNHLY, CDR2 FYNNEI. The CDR3 sequence is CASSEFVSASNQPQHF.

This chain links TRBV2 with TRBJ2-3; the D call from TCRdb, TRBD2, cannot be confirmed without DNA. The CDR3 is made up of 14 amino acids. Germline assignment: CDR1 SNHLY and CDR2 FYNNEI. The CDR3 here is CASKPAVSTDTQYF.

J is TRBJ1-1 and V is TRBV12-3 or TRBV12-4. The CDR3 covers 12 residues. CDR3 sequence: CASSLWATEAFF.